This is a list of T cell receptor beta chains from one sample in a study of a mutant IDH1 vaccine in newly diagnosed glioma. Profiling relied on immunoSEQ multiplex PCR, and the TCRdb table lists in-frame clones only, not all of them. In the table there are about 33,000 clones, roughly 90% of which are singletons. Which antigens these TCRs recognize remains unknown. The input for sequencing was PBMCs, taken from a glioma patient whose treatment included an IDH1 peptide vaccine. The receptors come from a man aged 35-49 years with glioma. Both conserved end residues are part of each CDR3. Each record gives: D gene, CDR3 length, J gene, clone size, V gene, CDR3 protein, CDR3 DNA. A D gene is named only where the DNA matches it firmly. Rows give clone size only sometimes, using once, few, many, or a class for an expanded clone.

d_call: TRBD2
cdr3_length: 15
j_call: TRBJ2-1
clone_size: once
v_call: TRBV6-1
cdr3_aa: CASSLTSGGDNEQFF
cdr3_nt: TGTGCCAGCAGTTTGACTAGCGGGGGAGACAATGAGCAGTTCTTC

d_call: NA
cdr3_length: 14
j_call: TRBJ1-1
clone_size: NA
v_call: TRBV10-3
cdr3_aa: CAISAGQPATEAFF
cdr3_nt: TGTGCCATCAGTGCCGGACAGCCTGCCACTGAAGCTTTCTTT

d_call: NA
cdr3_length: 14
j_call: TRBJ1-5
clone_size: NA
v_call: TRBV2
cdr3_aa: CASSPLMGNQPQHF
cdr3_nt: TGTGCCAGCAGTCCCCTAATGGGGAATCAGCCCCAGCATTTT

d_call: NA
cdr3_length: 14
j_call: TRBJ1-1
clone_size: NA
v_call: TRBV7-2
cdr3_aa: CASSLGSLNTEAFF
cdr3_nt: TGTGCCAGCAGCTTGGGCAGTCTGAACACTGAAGCTTTCTTT

d_call: NA
cdr3_length: 14
j_call: TRBJ1-1
clone_size: NA
v_call: TRBV5-4
cdr3_aa: CASSFQRENTEAFF
cdr3_nt: TGTGCCAGCAGCTTCCAGAGAGAGAACACTGAAGCTTTCTTT

d_call: NA
cdr3_length: 16
j_call: TRBJ1-3
clone_size: NA
v_call: TRBV5-6
cdr3_aa: CASSLSWDLSGNTIYF
cdr3_nt: TGTGCCAGCAGCTTGTCGTGGGATCTTTCTGGAAACACCATATATTTT

d_call: NA
cdr3_length: 14
j_call: TRBJ1-5
clone_size: few
v_call: TRBV2
cdr3_aa: CASRTVEGRQPQHF
cdr3_nt: TGTGCCAGCAGGACCGTGGAGGGACGCCAGCCCCAGCATTTT

d_call: NA
cdr3_length: 15
j_call: TRBJ2-5
clone_size: NA
v_call: TRBV2
cdr3_aa: CASSEGPGTQETQYF
cdr3_nt: TGTGCCAGCAGTGAAGGGCCAGGGACCCAAGAGACCCAGTACTTC

d_call: TRBD2
cdr3_length: 18
j_call: TRBJ2-3
clone_size: NA
v_call: TRBV9
cdr3_aa: CASSVDPGTGGRADTQYF
cdr3_nt: TGTGCCAGCAGCGTAGACCCCGGAACGGGAGGGCGGGCAGATACGCAGTATTTT

d_call: NA
cdr3_length: 16
j_call: TRBJ1-3
clone_size: NA
v_call: TRBV6-5
cdr3_aa: CASSSPARSSGNTIYF
cdr3_nt: TGTGCCAGCAGTTCCCCAGCTCGGAGCTCTGGAAACACCATATATTTT

d_call: NA
cdr3_length: 15
j_call: TRBJ2-7
clone_size: NA
v_call: TRBV28
cdr3_aa: CASSQPAGLDNKQYF
cdr3_nt: TGTGCCAGCAGCCAACCGGCGGGATTAGACAACAAGCAGTACTTC

d_call: NA
cdr3_length: 17
j_call: TRBJ1-1
clone_size: NA
v_call: TRBV10-3
cdr3_aa: CAISGRGVGQGSTEAFF
cdr3_nt: TGTGCCATCAGTGGTAGGGGGGTGGGTCAGGGTTCCACTGAAGCTTTCTTT

d_call: TRBD1
cdr3_length: 18
j_call: TRBJ1-5
clone_size: once
v_call: TRBV27
cdr3_aa: CASRRTGGTLYSNQPQHF
cdr3_nt: TGTGCCAGCAGGAGAACAGGGGGAACTCTATATAGCAATCAGCCCCAGCATTTT

d_call: NA
cdr3_length: 18
j_call: TRBJ2-7
clone_size: few
v_call: TRBV7-2
cdr3_aa: CASSLVSIRAPSYYEQYF
cdr3_nt: TGTGCCAGCAGCTTAGTATCGATTAGGGCACCTAGTTACTACGAGCAGTACTTC

d_call: TRBD2
cdr3_length: 14
j_call: TRBJ2-3
clone_size: NA
v_call: TRBV2
cdr3_aa: CASNGGGSTDTQYF
cdr3_nt: TGTGCCAGCAATGGGGGGGGGTCGACAGATACGCAGTATTTT

d_call: NA
cdr3_length: 15
j_call: TRBJ2-5
clone_size: NA
v_call: TRBV5-1
cdr3_aa: CASSLVGWGQETQYF
cdr3_nt: TGCGCCAGCAGCTTGGTAGGGTGGGGTCAGGAGACCCAGTACTTC

d_call: NA
cdr3_length: 16
j_call: TRBJ1-6
clone_size: NA
v_call: TRBV6-5
cdr3_aa: CASSWGRSSYNSPLHF
cdr3_nt: TGTGCCAGCAGTTGGGGCAGGAGCTCCTATAATTCACCCCTCCACTTT

d_call: NA
cdr3_length: 15
j_call: TRBJ1-1
clone_size: NA
v_call: TRBV10-2
cdr3_aa: CASSEIMGGGTEAFF
cdr3_nt: TGCGCCAGCAGTGAGATAATGGGCGGCGGCACTGAAGCTTTCTTT

d_call: NA
cdr3_length: 14
j_call: TRBJ1-4
clone_size: once
v_call: TRBV5-5
cdr3_aa: CASSHGPSGEKLFF
cdr3_nt: TGTGCCAGCAGCCACGGGCCCTCGGGGGAAAAACTGTTTTTT

d_call: NA
cdr3_length: 13
j_call: TRBJ1-6
clone_size: medium-sized
v_call: TRBV6-4
cdr3_aa: CASSALVNSPLHF
cdr3_nt: TGTGCCAGCAGTGCACTGGTGAATTCACCCCTCCACTTT

d_call: TRBD2
cdr3_length: 15
j_call: TRBJ2-3
clone_size: NA
v_call: TRBV10-1
cdr3_aa: CASSERTSGRDTQYF
cdr3_nt: TGCGCCAGCAGTGAGCGGACTAGCGGGAGAGATACGCAGTATTTT

d_call: NA
cdr3_length: 15
j_call: TRBJ2-7
clone_size: NA
v_call: TRBV9
cdr3_aa: CASSVDPRQAYEQYF
cdr3_nt: TGTGCCAGCAGCGTAGATCCTAGACAGGCCTACGAGCAGTACTTC